One and the same sample provided the 28 T cell receptor beta chains below, sequenced in a study of cytomegalovirus exposure and HLA in healthy donors. 13 Jbeta primers and 60 Vbeta primers were used for the PCR. The protocol was immunoSEQ multiplex PCR, while the TCRdb copy is restricted to in-frame clones and leaves out a portion. The table lists hundreds of thousands of clones, less than 85% of them singletons. Source material: PBMCs. The origin of the receptors is a man between 18 and 29 years old in good health and CMV-seronegative.

The CDR3 sequence: CASSSPGRGTGELFF. The CDR3 DNA follows: TGTGCCAGCAGCTCGCCTGGTCGAGGTACCGGGGAGCTGTTTTTT. The chain recombines TRBV7-9 with TRBJ2-2; the D is unclear. Trimming cost V 4 bases and J 5 bases, with 14 bases left between them. The CDR3 extends over 15 amino acids. CDR1 is SEHNR, CDR2 FQNEAQ, per germline (reference sequence).

This clone has more than one count but fewer than ten. The same CDR3 also results from other DNA sequences found in this sample. The chain carries TRBV6-5 and TRBJ2-1; TRBD1 agrees at 11 bases. The V and J ends lost 2 bases and 6 bases, in that order; junction bases with no gene match: 3. The CDR3 has 15 residues. CDR1 is MNHEY, CDR2 SVGAGI, per germline. The CDR3 region is CASSYKGQGVNEQFF. The CDR3 DNA reads as TGTGCCAGCAGTTACAAGGGACAGGGGGTCAATGAGCAGTTCTTC.

V gene TRBV4-2 combines with J gene TRBJ1-1; D unresolved. CDR3 length: 13 residues. Trimming took off 0 bases at V and 11 bases at J, with 13 bases between the two ends. Looked up from germline, CDR1 is LGHNA and CDR2 is YNFKEQ. The CDR3 spells CASSQERMNPAFF. The CDR3 bases are TGTGCCAGCAGCCAAGAGAGGATGAACCCGGCTTTCTTT.

The chain is built from TRBV2 and TRBJ2-1, with 9 bases that match TRBD2. The CDR3 has 15 residues. The germline V gene has CDR1 SNHLY and CDR2 FYNNEI. The trim removed 3 bases at V and 2 bases at J, leaving 2 bases unmatched. The CDR3: CASSESGRTYNEQFF. In DNA, the CDR3 is TGTGCCAGCAGTGAGAGCGGGAGGACCTACAATGAGCAGTTCTTC.

V usage is TRBV30 and J usage is TRBJ2-3, with 7 bases that match TRBD2. Germline trimming cut 3 bases from V and 6 bases from J; bases unmatched to any gene: 12. The germline V gene encodes CDR1 GTSNPN and CDR2 SVGIG (reference sequence). The CDR3 runs to 15 residues. The CDR3 DNA follows: TGTGCCTGGAGCCTCGGGGGGAGGTCGGTCGATACGCAGTATTTT. Amino acid sequence: CAWSLGGRSVDTQYF.

The genes are TRBV9 and TRBJ1-4; D gene uncertain. The CDR3 loop spans 15 amino acids. V lost 4 bases to trimming and J lost 0 bases, with 10 bases between them. Germline loops: CDR1 SGDLS, CDR2 YYNGEE. CDR3 sequence reads: CASSPPTATNEKLFF. The CDR3 bases are TGTGCCAGCAGCCCTCCAACTGCAACTAATGAAAAACTGTTTTTT.

The gene calls are TRBV6-5 and TRBJ2-1; 8 bases are a match to TRBD2. The V and J ends lost 11 bases and 1 base, in that order; junction bases with no gene match: 4. CDR3 length: 13 amino acids. Germline V CDR1 and CDR2: MNHEY, SVGAGI. CDR3 sequence: CAAGGGSYNEQFF. DNA for the CDR3: TGTGCCGCCGGGGGGGGTTCCTACAATGAGCAGTTCTTC.

CDR3 protein: CASSLDRPGGGYTF. CDR3 coding DNA: TGTGCCAGCAGCTTGGACAGGCCGGGGGGTGGCTACACCTTC. The rearrangement links TRBV5-4 to TRBJ1-2; the D gene is possibly TRBD1 (5 bases). V was clipped by 0 bases and J by 7 bases, with 13 bases between them. The CDR3 runs 14 residues. Per germline, CDR1 SGHNT and CDR2 YYREEE (reference sequence).

This chain connects TRBV10-1 to TRBJ1-1, with a possible D match to TRBD1 (6 bases). V was pared by 2 bases and J by 4 bases, with 8 bases between. CDR3 length: 13 amino acids. Looked up from germline, CDR1 is WNHNN and CDR2 is SYGVQD (reference sequence). CDR3 nucleotide sequence: TGCGCCAGCAGTGAGGACAGGCTCACTGAAGCTTTCTTT. Amino acid sequence: CASSEDRLTEAFF.

The CDR3 sequence: CASSGEAPPYEQYF. For the CDR3, the DNA is TGTGCCAGCAGTGGGGAGGCCCCACCTTACGAGCAGTACTTC. The rearrangement links TRBV28 to TRBJ2-5; perhaps TRBD2 as D (6 bases). The J call is doubtful: the DNA matches TRBJ2-7 better. The length of the CDR3 is 14 residues. The germline gives CDR1 MDHEN, CDR2 SYDVKM.

The sample holds a few counts of this clone. The chain uses TRBV10-1 and TRBJ2-7, with TRBD2 matching 13 bases. Per germline, CDR1 WNHNN and CDR2 SYGVQD (reference sequence). The length of the CDR3 is 17 residues. V lost 8 bases and J lost 3; bases outside the gene matches: 13. The CDR3 here is CASRPGTSGGEHYEQYF. The CDR3 DNA sequence: TGCGCCAGCCGGCCGGGAACTAGCGGGGGGGAGCACTACGAGCAGTACTTC.

This clone showed up just once. The J gene is TRBJ2-3, the V gene TRBV5-1; D is possibly TRBD1 (6 bases). V gave up 3 bases and J gave up 6 bases, with 11 bases separating them. The CDR3 sequence is 13 residues long. Germline CDR1 SGHRS, CDR2 YFSETQ. The chain's CDR3 is CASSSGVGDTQYF. The CDR3 coding sequence is TGCGCCAGCAGCTCAGGGGTAGGGGATACGCAGTATTTT.

The CDR3 region is CASSPDGDSYYEKLFF. In nucleotides, the CDR3 is TGTGCCAGCAGCCCGGACGGGGACAGCTACTATGAAAAACTGTTTTTT. V is TRBV7-9 and J is TRBJ1-4; the match to TRBD1 covers 7 bases. The CDR3 loop spans 16 amino acids. Looked up from germline, CDR1 is SEHNR and CDR2 is FQNEAQ (reference sequence). The trim removed 5 bases at V and 6 bases at J, leaving 12 bases unmatched.

This clone was observed once. One end of the junction is discordant with germline, which a read error may explain. The V call is TRBV7-9, the J call TRBJ2-1; 10 bases agree with TRBD2. Germline V lookup: CDR1 SEHNR, CDR2 FQNEAQ (reference sequence). CDR3 length: 16 amino acids. The chain's CDR3 is CSSSLALAGQRGAQFF. The CDR3 nucleotides are TGTTCCAGCAGCTTAGCACTAGCGGGACAACGCGGCGCGCAGTTCTTC.

This clone was seen once. V and J are TRBV6-1 and TRBJ2-5; TRBD2 matches at 9 bases. V trimming: 0 bases; J trimming: 5 bases; junction bases outside the gene matches: 10. The CDR3 is 17 amino acids. Germline assignment: CDR1 MNHNS and CDR2 SASEGT. The CDR3 here is CASSEALRNSGSETQYF. The CDR3 DNA reads as TGTGCCAGCAGTGAAGCGCTTAGGAATAGCGGGAGTGAGACCCAGTACTTC.

The genes are TRBV28 and TRBJ1-4; 8 positions agree with TRBD1. Germline trimming cut 5 bases from V and 0 bases from J; bases unmatched to any gene: 5. There are 16 residues in the CDR3. The germline V gene encodes CDR1 MDHEN and CDR2 SYDVKM. The CDR3 loop is CASSKQGDATNEKLFF. In nucleotides, the CDR3 is TGTGCCAGCAGTAAACAGGGGGATGCAACTAATGAAAAACTGTTTTTT.

The genes are TRBV10-3 and TRBJ2-1; 10 positions match TRBD2. Germline loops: CDR1 ENHRY, CDR2 SYGVKD. V lost 10 bases, J lost 5 bases, and 5 bases stayed unmatched. The CDR3 runs 13 residues. The CDR3 region is CATSGRADNEQFF. The CDR3 DNA follows: TGTGCCACGAGCGGGAGGGCCGACAATGAGCAGTTCTTC.

The rearrangement uses TRBV25-1 and TRBJ2-1, with TRBD1 matching over 7 bases. The CDR3 sequence is 15 residues long. The V segment lost 4 bases and the J segment 5 bases; nucleotides outside the gene matches: 8. Germline V gene lookup returns CDR1 MGHDK and CDR2 SYGVNS. The DNA of the CDR3 is TGTGCCAGCAGTGTCGGGACAGCTTCACACAATGAGCAGTTCTTC. Translation: CASSVGTASHNEQFF.

V and J are TRBV6-6 and TRBJ1-1, with TRBD1 matching over 8 bases. The germline V gene has CDR1 MNHNY and CDR2 SVGAGI (reference sequence). Losses at the gene ends were 0 bases for V and 3 bases for J; bases not matched to a gene: 0. The CDR3 sequence is 14 residues long. CDR3 sequence: CASSYSTGDTEAFF. The CDR3 bases are TGTGCCAGCAGTTACTCGACAGGGGACACTGAAGCTTTCTTT.

Concerning this clone: Within the sample, other DNA sequences also encode this same CDR3. The chain uses TRBV4-1 and TRBJ1-1, with no clear D. The CDR3 totals 17 residues. Germline-derived CDR1 and CDR2 are MGHRA and YSYEKL. Between the trimmed V and J ends, which lost 3 bases and 5 bases, there was a span of 22 bases. In DNA form, the CDR3 reads TGCGCCAGCAGCCACCCCTCCGGAATCGGGATAGGGACTGAAGCTTTCTTT. This encodes CASSHPSGIGIGTEAFF.

The genes are TRBV7-9 and TRBJ2-7; 7 positions match TRBD2. The CDR3 is 16 residues long. V dropped 4 bases and J dropped 3; count of bases not matched to a gene: 12. Germline values: CDR1 SEHNR, CDR2 FQNEAQ (reference sequence). CDR3 in amino acids: CASSSTLMGGHYEQYF. In nucleotides, the CDR3 is TGTGCCAGCAGCTCTACCCTTATGGGAGGGCACTACGAGCAGTACTTC. Full variable domain (rest looked up from reference TRBV7-9 and TRBJ2-7): DTGVSQNPRHKITKRGQNVTFRCDPISEHNRLYWYRQTLGQGPEFLTYFQNEAQLEKSRLLSDRFSAERPKGSFSTLEIQRTEQGDSAMYLCASSSTLMGGHYEQYFGPGTRLTVT.

This chain connects TRBV5-4 to TRBJ1-2; the match to TRBD1 covers 7 bases. After removal of 4 bases from V and 4 bases from J, the junction contained 4 bases not matched to a gene. The CDR3 contains 13 residues. Germline CDR1 and CDR2: SGHNT and YYREEE (reference sequence). The CDR3 sequence is CASSPDRAYGYTF. In DNA form, the CDR3 reads TGTGCCAGCAGCCCTGACAGGGCCTATGGCTACACCTTC. Combining the CDR3 with reference TRBV5-4 and TRBJ1-2 gives the whole variable domain ETGVTQSPTHLIKTRGQQVTLRCSSQSGHNTVSWYQQALGQGPQFIFQYYREEENGRGNFPPRFSGLQFPNYSSELNVNALELDDSALYLCASSPDRAYGYTFGSGTRLTVV.

This chain connects TRBV10-3 to TRBJ2-1, with 14 bases that match TRBD2. The junction had 1 base not matched to a gene; V was cut back by 6 bases and J by 3 bases. CDR1 and CDR2 from the germline V gene are ENHRY and SYGVKD. The CDR3 covers 15 residues. The CDR3 DNA reads as TGTGCCATCAGGGGGACTAGCGGGAGCTACAATGAGCAGTTCTTC. Protein product: CAIRGTSGSYNEQFF.

There are a few counts of this clone. The chain has TRBV7-9 and TRBJ1-1; D ambiguous. The CDR3 length is 16 residues. From germline, CDR1 is SEHNR and CDR2 FQNEAQ (reference sequence). Between the trimmed V and J ends, which lost 1 base and 0 bases, there was a span of 12 bases. DNA of the CDR3: TGTGCCAGCAGCTTAGATTATGTACTGTTGAACACTGAAGCTTTCTTT. It encodes CASSLDYVLLNTEAFF.

J is TRBJ2-7 and V is TRBV28; no reliable D call. Trimming removed 9 bases at V and 3 bases at J, with 12 bases between. CDR3 size: 12 residues. Germline lookup yields CDR1 MDHEN and CDR2 SYDVKM. The CDR3 loop is CASGPPYYEQYF. In DNA, the CDR3 is TGTGCCAGTGGGCCTCCCTACTACGAGCAGTACTTC.

In its sample, this clone was seen a few times. This chain links TRBV4-1 with TRBJ1-2, with TRBD1 matching 7 bases. The germline V gene encodes CDR1 MGHRA and CDR2 YSYEKL. V was clipped by 1 base and J by 4 bases; unmatched bases: 3. The CDR3 runs 14 residues. The CDR3 reads CASSQGGQLYGYTF. CDR3 DNA sequence: TGCGCCAGCAGCCAAGGGGGACAGCTCTATGGCTACACCTTC.

To note about this clone: A read error may account for a junction end that differs from germline. The chain uses TRBV7-9 and TRBJ1-1; D not resolved. Per the germline V gene, CDR1 is SEHNR and CDR2 is FQNEAQ (reference sequence). The CDR3 covers 11 residues. The CDR3 is CSSSLVSEAFF. The CDR3 DNA sequence: TGTTCCAGCAGCTTAGTCAGTGAAGCTTTCTTT.

The genes are TRBV27 and TRBJ2-1; 10 bases match TRBD2. This CDR3 spans 18 amino acids. Germline V gene lookup returns CDR1 MNHEY and CDR2 SMNVEV (reference sequence). The trim removed 3 bases at V and 7 bases at J, leaving 15 bases unmatched. CDR3 bases: TGTGCCAGCAGTTTCTTTAGACTAGCGGGCGTTCCTACAAATGAGCAGTTCTTC. This sequence encodes CASSFFRLAGVPTNEQFF.